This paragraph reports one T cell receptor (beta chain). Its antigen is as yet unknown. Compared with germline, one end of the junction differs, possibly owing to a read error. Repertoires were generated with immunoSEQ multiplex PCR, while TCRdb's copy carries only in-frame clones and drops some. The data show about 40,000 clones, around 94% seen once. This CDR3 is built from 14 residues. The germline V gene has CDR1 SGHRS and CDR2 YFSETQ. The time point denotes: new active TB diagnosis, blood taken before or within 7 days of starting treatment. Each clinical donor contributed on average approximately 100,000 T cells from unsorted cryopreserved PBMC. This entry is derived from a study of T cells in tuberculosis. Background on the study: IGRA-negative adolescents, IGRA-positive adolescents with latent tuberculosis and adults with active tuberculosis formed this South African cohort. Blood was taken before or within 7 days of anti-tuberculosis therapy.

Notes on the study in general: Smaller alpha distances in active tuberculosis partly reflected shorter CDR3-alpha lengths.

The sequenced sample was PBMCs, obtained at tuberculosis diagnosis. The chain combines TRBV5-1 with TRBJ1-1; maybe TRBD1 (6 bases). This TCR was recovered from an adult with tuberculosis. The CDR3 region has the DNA TGCGCCAGCACCTTGGACAGCTCGAACACTGAAGCTTTCTTT. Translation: CASTLDSSNTEAFF.